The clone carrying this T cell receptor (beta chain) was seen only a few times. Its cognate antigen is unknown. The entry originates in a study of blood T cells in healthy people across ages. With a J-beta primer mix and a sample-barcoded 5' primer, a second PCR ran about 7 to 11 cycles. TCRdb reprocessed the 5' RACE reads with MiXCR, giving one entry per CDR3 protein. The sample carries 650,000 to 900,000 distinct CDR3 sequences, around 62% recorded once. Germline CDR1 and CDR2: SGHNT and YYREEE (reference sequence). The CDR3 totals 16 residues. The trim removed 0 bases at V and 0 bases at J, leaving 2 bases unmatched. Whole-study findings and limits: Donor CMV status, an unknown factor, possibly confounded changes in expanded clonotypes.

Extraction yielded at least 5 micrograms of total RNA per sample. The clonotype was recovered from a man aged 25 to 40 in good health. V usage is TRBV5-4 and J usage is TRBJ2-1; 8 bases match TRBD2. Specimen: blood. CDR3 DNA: TGTGCCAGCAGCTTGGGCGGGGGGCACTCCTACAATGAGCAGTTCTTC. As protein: CASSLGGGHSYNEQFF. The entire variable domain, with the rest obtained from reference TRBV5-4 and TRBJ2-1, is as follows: ETGVTQSPTHLIKTRGQQVTLRCSSQSGHNTVSWYQQALGQGPQFIFQYYREEENGRGNFPPRFSGLQFPNYSSELNVNALELDDSALYLCASSLGGGHSYNEQFFGPGTRLTVL.